This T cell receptor beta chain was recovered during a study of shared clonotypes between healthy human individuals. The CDR3 is made up of 14 amino acids. Trimming left V 0 bases short and J 2 bases short, with 7 bases between. Germline V gives CDR1 LGHNA, CDR2 YNFKEQ. Clones were sequenced by immunoSEQ multiplex PCR, and TCRdb holds only the in-frame ones, with some missing. The data show 450,000 to 700,000 clones, about 95% seen once. Positive CCR7 selection of CD45RO-negative cells yielded the naive CD8 cells, and terminally differentiated effector memory CD45RA+ cells were excluded. The V call is TRBV4-2, the J call TRBJ1-2; D not resolved. This TCR came from a woman under 40 in good health. What was sequenced was naive CD8+ T cells sorted from blood. CDR3 in DNA: TGTGCCAGCAGCCAAGATCCAGGCAACTATGGCTACACCTTC. Translated, it gives CASSQDPGNYGYTF.